This is a list of T cell receptor beta chains from one sample in a study of OX40 agonist ivuxolimab in advanced cancers. Profiling relied on immunoSEQ multiplex PCR, and the TCRdb table lists in-frame clones only, not all of them. The sample carries 60,000 to 70,000 clones, 91% recorded once. This material consisted of CD4+ or CD8+ T cells sorted from blood, taken in a trial of the OX40 agonist ivuxolimab. Source of these receptors: an adult with an advanced solid tumor such as melanoma, head and neck, liver or kidney cancer. Both conserved end residues are part of each CDR3. The order of the fields is clone size, J gene, D gene, V gene, CDR3 length, CDR3 protein, CDR3 DNA. D genes are given only for firm matches. For some rows the clone size is stated as once, few or many, or as a class when expanded; others skip it.

clone size: few
J gene: TRBJ2-1
D gene: -
V gene: TRBV4-3
CDR3 length: 15
CDR3 protein: CASSHDSGYLNEQFF
CDR3 DNA: TGCGCCAGCAGCCACGACAGTGGGTACCTTAATGAGCAGTTCTTC

clone size: -
J gene: TRBJ1-5
D gene: -
V gene: TRBV2
CDR3 length: 13
CDR3 protein: CASSASQGRPQHF
CDR3 DNA: TGTGCCAGCAGTGCTTCACAGGGTCGGCCCCAGCATTTT

clone size: -
J gene: TRBJ1-1
D gene: -
V gene: TRBV6-1
CDR3 length: 19
CDR3 protein: CASRETSSGVAGWNSEAFF
CDR3 DNA: TGTGCCAGCAGAGAAACCTCTTCGGGCGTGGCGGGTTGGAACTCTGAAGCTTTCTTT

clone size: -
J gene: TRBJ1-1
D gene: -
V gene: TRBV6-5
CDR3 length: 15
CDR3 protein: CASSYSIPMNTEAFF
CDR3 DNA: TGTGCCAGCAGTTACAGTATCCCCATGAACACTGAAGCTTTCTTT

clone size: once
J gene: TRBJ2-7
D gene: -
V gene: TRBV11-2
CDR3 length: 12
CDR3 protein: CASSGSSYEQYF
CDR3 DNA: TGTGCCAGCAGCGGAAGCTCCTACGAGCAGTACTTC

clone size: many
J gene: TRBJ2-1
D gene: TRBD1
V gene: TRBV28
CDR3 length: 15
CDR3 protein: CASSPGQGAVNEQFF
CDR3 DNA: TGTGCCAGCAGTCCGGGACAGGGGGCTGTGAATGAGCAGTTCTTC

clone size: -
J gene: TRBJ2-7
D gene: TRBD2
V gene: TRBV27
CDR3 length: 13
CDR3 protein: CASREGGSHEQYF
CDR3 DNA: TGTGCCAGCAGAGAGGGAGGGTCCCACGAGCAGTACTTC

clone size: -
J gene: TRBJ2-2
D gene: TRBD1
V gene: TRBV4-3
CDR3 length: 15
CDR3 protein: CASSQVTGDTGELFF
CDR3 DNA: TGCGCCAGCAGCCAAGTGACAGGGGACACCGGGGAGCTGTTTTTT

clone size: -
J gene: TRBJ2-1
D gene: TRBD2
V gene: TRBV4-1
CDR3 length: 16
CDR3 protein: CASSQDPASGSNEQFF
CDR3 DNA: TGCGCCAGCAGCCAAGATCCCGCTAGCGGGAGCAATGAGCAGTTCTTC

clone size: -
J gene: TRBJ2-7
D gene: -
V gene: TRBV7-9
CDR3 length: 15
CDR3 protein: CASRAGAGISYEQYF
CDR3 DNA: TGTGCCAGCAGGGCCGGGGCGGGAATCTCCTACGAGCAGTACTTC

clone size: -
J gene: TRBJ1-1
D gene: -
V gene: TRBV9
CDR3 length: 12
CDR3 protein: CASSVTNTEAFF
CDR3 DNA: TGTGCCAGCAGCGTAACTAACACTGAAGCTTTCTTT

clone size: -
J gene: TRBJ2-5
D gene: -
V gene: TRBV7-9
CDR3 length: 15
CDR3 protein: CASSQRGGGRETQYF
CDR3 DNA: TGTGCCAGCAGCCAGCGCGGTGGAGGAAGAGAGACCCAGTACTTC

clone size: -
J gene: TRBJ2-5
D gene: TRBD2
V gene: TRBV28
CDR3 length: 16
CDR3 protein: CASSLDSGGRLETQYF
CDR3 DNA: TGTGCCAGCAGTTTAGATAGTGGCGGGAGGTTAGAGACCCAGTACTTC

clone size: -
J gene: TRBJ1-2
D gene: -
V gene: TRBV7-9
CDR3 length: 16
CDR3 protein: CASSLELGARSYGYTF
CDR3 DNA: TGTGCCAGCAGCTTAGAATTGGGGGCTAGAAGCTATGGCTACACCTTC

clone size: -
J gene: TRBJ2-3
D gene: TRBD2
V gene: TRBV5-1
CDR3 length: 18
CDR3 protein: CASTPHGLAGGPPDTQYF
CDR3 DNA: TGCGCCAGCACCCCACACGGACTAGCGGGAGGGCCCCCAGATACGCAGTATTTT

clone size: -
J gene: TRBJ2-7
D gene: TRBD2
V gene: TRBV19
CDR3 length: 14
CDR3 protein: CASSMTSGTYEQYF
CDR3 DNA: TGTGCCAGTAGTATGACTAGCGGAACTTACGAGCAGTACTTC

clone size: -
J gene: TRBJ1-5
D gene: -
V gene: TRBV27
CDR3 length: 14
CDR3 protein: CASSSRDGHQPQHF
CDR3 DNA: TGTGCCAGCAGTTCCAGGGACGGTCATCAGCCCCAGCATTTT